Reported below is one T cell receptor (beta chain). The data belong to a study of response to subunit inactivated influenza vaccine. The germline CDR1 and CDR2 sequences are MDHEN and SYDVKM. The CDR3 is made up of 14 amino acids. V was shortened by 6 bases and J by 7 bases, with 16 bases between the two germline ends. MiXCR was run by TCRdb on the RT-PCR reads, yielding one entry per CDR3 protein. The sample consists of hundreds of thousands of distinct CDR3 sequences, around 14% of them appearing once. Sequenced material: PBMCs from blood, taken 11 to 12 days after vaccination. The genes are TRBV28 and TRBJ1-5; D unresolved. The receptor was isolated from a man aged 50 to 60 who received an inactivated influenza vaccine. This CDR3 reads CASSPGLPQQPQHF. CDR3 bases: TGTGCCAGCAGCCCGGGTCTACCCCAACAGCCCCAGCATTTT.